This record looks at one T cell receptor beta chain sequence and its context. Its antigen remains undetermined. No much larger clone exists at a distance of one base, and base qualities are not known. The study tested focal radiation therapy combined with CTLA-4 blockade (ipilimumab) in patients with chemo-refractory metastatic non-small-cell lung cancer. Libraries came from the immunoSEQ multiplex PCR assay. In TCRdb, the immuneACCESS table is reduced to in-frame sequences with V and J assigned. These tables do not hold every clone; where another copy was compared, an unresolved V gene accounts for under half, and the others remain unexplained. The sample profile shows approximately 75,000 clones; around 80% of them were found once. In total, the top ten clones hold 7.1% of the sample. Cut back by 6 bases and 8 bases, the V and J ends lie 17 bases apart. CDR1 and CDR2 were assigned from the germline V gene as SGHDT and YYEEEE. The CDR3 runs 13 amino acids, cysteine and phenylalanine included. CDR3 DNA only is kept here, 39 bases in frame from base 1.

This record comes from a study of radiotherapy plus CTLA-4 blockade in lung cancer (dated by TCRdb to 2016 to 2019). Regarding the study in general: Among enrolled patients, about 17% had an objective response and 30% to 40% reached disease control.

Paper-wide results and their limitations: The strongest predictors of response, as reported, were early dynamic changes in blood T cell clones along with a rise in serum interferon-beta after radiation. After treatment with radiotherapy and ipilimumab, TCR clones that originated in tumors expanded in peripheral blood.

This sequence originates from a human donor with non-small cell lung cancer who had a complete response to radiotherapy plus ipilimumab. The sample in question was peripheral blood, obtained from a patient treated with radiotherapy plus ipilimumab. The V gene is TRBV5-6 and the J gene is TRBJ1-2; 6 matching bases give a weak D call of TRBD1. The CDR3 corresponds to CASTPGAGAGYTF. The bases read TGTGCCAGCACTCCAGGGGCAGGGGCCGGCTACACCTTC.